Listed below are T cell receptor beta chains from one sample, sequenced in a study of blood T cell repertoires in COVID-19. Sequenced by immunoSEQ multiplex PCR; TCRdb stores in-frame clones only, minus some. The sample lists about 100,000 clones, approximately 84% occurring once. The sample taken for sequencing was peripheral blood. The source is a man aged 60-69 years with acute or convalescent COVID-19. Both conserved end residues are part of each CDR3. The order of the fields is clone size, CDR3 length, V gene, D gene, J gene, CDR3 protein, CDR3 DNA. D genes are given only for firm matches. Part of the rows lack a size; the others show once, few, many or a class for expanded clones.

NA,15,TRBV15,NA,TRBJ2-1,CATSRVRGRFNEQFF,TGTGCCACCAGCAGAGTTAGAGGGAGATTCAATGAGCAGTTCTTC
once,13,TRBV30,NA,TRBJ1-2,CAWSVLQGCGYTF,TGTGCCTGGAGTGTACTCCAGGGTTGTGGCTACACCTTC
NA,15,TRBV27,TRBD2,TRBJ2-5,CASRYSGSARETQYF,TGTGCCAGCAGATATAGCGGGAGTGCCCGAGAGACCCAGTACTTC
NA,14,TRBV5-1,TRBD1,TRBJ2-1,CASSFEGGIDEQFF,TGCGCCAGCAGCTTTGAAGGGGGCATCGATGAGCAGTTCTTC
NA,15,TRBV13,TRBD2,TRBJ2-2,CASSASGSGTGELFF,TGTGCCAGCAGCGCTAGCGGGAGTGGCACCGGGGAGCTGTTTTTT
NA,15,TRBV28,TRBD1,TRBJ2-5,CASSFQGAQGETQYF,TGTGCCAGCAGTTTCCAGGGGGCGCAGGGGGAGACCCAGTACTTC
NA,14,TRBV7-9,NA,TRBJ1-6,CASSLDLTLGPLHF,TGTGCCAGCAGCTTAGACTTAACGCTCGGACCCCTCCACTTT
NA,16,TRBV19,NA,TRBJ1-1,CASSTPGKNLGTEAFF,TGTGCCAGTAGTACCCCAGGCAAAAACTTGGGCACTGAAGCTTTCTTT
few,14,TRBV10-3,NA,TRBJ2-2,CAISESANTGELFF,TGTGCCATCAGTGAGAGCGCGAACACCGGGGAGCTGTTTTTT
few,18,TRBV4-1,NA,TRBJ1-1,CASSQDLDRPRVNTEAFF,TGCGCCAGCAGCCAAGATCTTGACAGGCCGCGGGTGAACACTGAAGCTTTCTTT
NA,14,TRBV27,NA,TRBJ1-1,CASSLSPVNTEAFF,TGTGCCAGCAGTTTATCACCAGTGAACACTGAAGCTTTCTTT
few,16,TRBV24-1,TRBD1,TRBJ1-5,CATSDSGQSSNQPQHF,TGTGCCACCAGTGACTCGGGACAGTCGAGCAATCAGCCCCAGCATTTT
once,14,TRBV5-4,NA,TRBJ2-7,CASSSTASIYEQYF,TGTGCCAGCAGCTCCACGGCTAGTATCTACGAGCAGTACTTC
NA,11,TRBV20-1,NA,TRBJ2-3,CSARGGDTQYF,TGCAGTGCTAGGGGGGGAGATACGCAGTATTTT
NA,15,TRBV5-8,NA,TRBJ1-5,CASSTRLGGNQPQHF,TGTGCCAGCAGCACGAGGTTGGGTGGCAATCAGCCCCAGCATTTT
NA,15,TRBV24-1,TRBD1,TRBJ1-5,CATSAGQGLNQPQHF,TGTGCCACCAGTGCGGGACAGGGGCTTAATCAGCCCCAGCATTTT
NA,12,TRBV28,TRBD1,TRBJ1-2,CASNRDRNGYTF,TGTGCCAGCAATCGGGACAGGAATGGCTACACCTTC
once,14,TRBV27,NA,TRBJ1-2,CASSLRESNYGYTF,TGTGCCAGCAGTTTAAGAGAATCTAACTATGGCTACACCTTC
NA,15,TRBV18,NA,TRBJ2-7,CASSPTGGQIYEQYF,TGTGCCAGCTCACCCACAGGCGGACAGATCTACGAGCAGTACTTC
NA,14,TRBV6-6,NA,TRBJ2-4,CASSYSALGNIQYF,TGTGCCAGCAGTTACTCAGCCCTTGGAAACATTCAGTACTTC
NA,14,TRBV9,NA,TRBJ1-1,CASSVGGPNTEAFF,TGTGCCAGCAGCGTAGGAGGCCCGAACACTGAAGCTTTCTTT
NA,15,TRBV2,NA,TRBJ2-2,CASNPDRPNTGELFF,TGTGCCAGCAATCCCGACAGGCCCAACACCGGGGAGCTGTTTTTT
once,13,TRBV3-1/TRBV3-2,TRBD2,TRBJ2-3,CASRGGSTDTQYF,TGTGCCAGCAGGGGAGGGAGCACAGATACGCAGTATTTT
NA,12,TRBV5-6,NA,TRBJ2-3,CASHRVSDTQYF,TGTGCCAGCCACAGGGTGTCAGATACGCAGTATTTT
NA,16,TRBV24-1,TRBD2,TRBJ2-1,CATSASGLAGGYEQFF,TGTGCCACCAGTGCCTCCGGACTAGCGGGAGGATATGAGCAGTTCTTC
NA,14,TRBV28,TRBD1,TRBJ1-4,CASSPPDRAEKLFF,TGTGCCAGCAGTCCCCCGGACAGGGCTGAAAAACTGTTTTTT
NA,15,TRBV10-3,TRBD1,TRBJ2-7,CATLDGGQGSYEQYF,TGTGCCACCCTAGATGGCGGACAGGGGTCCTACGAGCAGTACTTC
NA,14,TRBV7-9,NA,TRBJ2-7,CASSFGTSSYEQYF,TGTGCCAGCAGCTTTGGGACAAGCTCCTACGAGCAGTACTTC
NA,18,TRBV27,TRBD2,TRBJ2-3,CASSYAGTSATGTDTQYF,TGTGCCAGCTCCTACGCCGGGACTAGCGCTACTGGCACAGATACGCAGTATTTT
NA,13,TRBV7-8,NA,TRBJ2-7,CASSKTTSYEQYF,TGTGCCAGCAGCAAGACTACGTCCTACGAGCAGTACTTC
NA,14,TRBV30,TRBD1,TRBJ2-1,CAFLAGSGGNEQFF,TGTGCCTTCCTGGCAGGGTCAGGGGGCAATGAGCAGTTCTTC
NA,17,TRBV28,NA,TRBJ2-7,CASSFYLGALSSYEQYF,TGTGCCAGCAGTTTTTATTTGGGGGCCCTCAGCTCCTACGAGCAGTACTTC
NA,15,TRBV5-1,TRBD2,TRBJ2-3,CASRTSGDFTDTQYF,TGCGCCAGCAGGACTAGCGGGGACTTCACAGATACGCAGTATTTT
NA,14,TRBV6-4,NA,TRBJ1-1,CASSLDRQNTEAFF,TGTGCCAGCAGTCTCGACAGGCAGAACACTGAAGCTTTCTTT
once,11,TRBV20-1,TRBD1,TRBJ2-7,CSLGQGYEQYF,TGCAGTCTCGGACAGGGGTACGAGCAGTACTTC
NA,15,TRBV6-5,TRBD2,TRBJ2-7,CASSSRLAGGYEQYF,TGTGCCAGCAGTTCCAGACTAGCGGGGGGCTACGAGCAGTACTTC
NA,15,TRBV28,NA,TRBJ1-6,CASSLEPGREFTLHF,TGTGCCAGCAGTTTAGAACCAGGGCGCGAGTTTACCCTCCACTTT
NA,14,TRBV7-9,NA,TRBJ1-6,CASSLSGGNSPLHF,TGTGCCAGCAGCTTATCTGGCGGCAATTCACCCCTCCACTTT
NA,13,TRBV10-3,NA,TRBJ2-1,CAISESWEDEQFF,TGTGCCATCAGTGAGTCTTGGGAGGATGAGCAGTTCTTC
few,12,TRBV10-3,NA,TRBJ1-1,CAIRGRDTEAFF,TGTGCCATCAGGGGGAGAGACACTGAAGCTTTCTTT
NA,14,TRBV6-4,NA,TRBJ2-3,CASSDGPGSDTQYF,TGTGCCAGCAGTGACGGGCCAGGGTCCGATACGCAGTATTTT
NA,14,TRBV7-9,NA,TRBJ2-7,CASSLMVSSYEQYF,TGTGCCAGCAGCTTAATGGTGAGCTCCTACGAGCAGTACTTC
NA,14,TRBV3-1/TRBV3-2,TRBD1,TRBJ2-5,CASVSWDRQETQYF,TGTGCCAGCGTCTCATGGGACAGACAAGAGACCCAGTACTTC
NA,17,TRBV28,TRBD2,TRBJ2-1,CASSPPGTSGLYNEQFF,TGTGCCAGCAGCCCCCCCGGGACTAGCGGACTCTACAATGAGCAGTTCTTC
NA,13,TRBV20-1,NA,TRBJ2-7,CSASRQAGYEQYF,TGCAGTGCTAGTCGGCAGGCGGGGTACGAGCAGTACTTC
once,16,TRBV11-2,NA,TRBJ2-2,CASSLSGLTNTGELFF,TGTGCCAGCAGCTTATCAGGACTAACGAACACCGGGGAGCTGTTTTTT
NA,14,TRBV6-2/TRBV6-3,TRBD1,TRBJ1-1,CASSITGGSTEAFF,TGTGCCAGCAGTATAACAGGGGGTAGCACTGAAGCTTTCTTT
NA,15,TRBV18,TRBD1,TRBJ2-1,CASSPFAGGNGEQFF,TGTGCCAGCTCACCATTTGCAGGGGGTAATGGTGAGCAGTTCTTC
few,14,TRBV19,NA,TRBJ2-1,CASTLGLGRNEQFF,TGTGCCAGTACCCTGGGACTGGGACGCAATGAGCAGTTCTTC
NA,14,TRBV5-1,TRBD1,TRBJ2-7,CASSVKDRGGEQYF,TGCGCCAGCAGTGTGAAGGACAGGGGAGGCGAGCAGTACTTC
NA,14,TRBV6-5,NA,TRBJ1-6,CASSYRREVSPLHF,TGTGCCAGCAGTTACAGGCGGGAAGTTTCACCCCTCCACTTT
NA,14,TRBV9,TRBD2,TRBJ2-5,CASSDGLARQTQYF,TGTGCCAGCAGCGACGGACTAGCCAGGCAGACCCAGTACTTC
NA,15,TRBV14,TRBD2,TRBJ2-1,CASSRAGGSYNEQFF,TGTGCCAGCAGCCGAGCGGGAGGCTCCTACAATGAGCAGTTCTTC
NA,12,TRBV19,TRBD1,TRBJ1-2,CASKDRGYGYTF,TGTGCCAGTAAGGACAGGGGTTATGGCTACACCTTC
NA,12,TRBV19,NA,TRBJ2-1,CAARGTNNEQFF,TGTGCCGCACGGGGAACTAACAATGAGCAGTTCTTC